One and the same sample provided the 3 T cell receptor beta chains below, sequenced in a study of blood T cells in healthy people across ages. A sample-barcoded 5' primer and a J-beta primer mix were used in a second PCR of roughly 6 to 11 cycles. A single record per CDR3 protein comes from TCRdb applying MiXCR to the 5' RACE reads. Of 780,000 or so distinct CDR3 sequences detected, about 25% appear once; the ten largest clones hold roughly 3.8%. The same sample was also used in a study of T cells of mothers and their children.

Sequencing was done on a sample of blood. All receptors derive from a boy aged 10-17 years in good health.

With regard to this clonotype: One junction end disagrees with the germline gene, perhaps due to a read error. The CDR3 nucleotides are TGTGCCAGCAGTTACTCGAAACTAGCGGGGAGCTCCCACGAGCAGTACTTC. This encodes CASSYSKLAGSSHEQYF. The V call is TRBV6-5, the J call TRBJ2-1; 10 nucleotides align to TRBD2. The J call may be mistaken, given a closer DNA end match to TRBJ2-7. Germline CDR1 MNHEY, CDR2 SVGAGI. The CDR3 is made up of 17 amino acids.

This clonotype was counted a few times. This rearrangement joins TRBV6-5 to TRBJ2-5, with D possibly TRBD2 on 7 matching bases. The germline CDR1 and CDR2 sequences are MNHEY and SVGAGI. The CDR3 extends over 17 amino acids. Deletions cut 2 bases from V and 5 bases from J, with 21 bases between. CDR3 nucleotide sequence: TGTGCCAGCAGTTACGGGGGGGCTATGAGGAGCATGGAGACCCAGTACTTC. Amino acids: CASSYGGAMRSMETQYF.

The V gene is TRBV6-5, the J gene TRBJ2-3; no reliable D call. The CDR3 has 15 amino acids. V gave up 4 bases and J gave up 0 bases, with 11 bases separating them. Germline CDR1 MNHEY, CDR2 SVGAGI. CDR3 DNA: TGTGCCAGCAGTTCGATAGGAGACAGCACAGATACGCAGTATTTT. Protein sequence: CASSSIGDSTDTQYF.